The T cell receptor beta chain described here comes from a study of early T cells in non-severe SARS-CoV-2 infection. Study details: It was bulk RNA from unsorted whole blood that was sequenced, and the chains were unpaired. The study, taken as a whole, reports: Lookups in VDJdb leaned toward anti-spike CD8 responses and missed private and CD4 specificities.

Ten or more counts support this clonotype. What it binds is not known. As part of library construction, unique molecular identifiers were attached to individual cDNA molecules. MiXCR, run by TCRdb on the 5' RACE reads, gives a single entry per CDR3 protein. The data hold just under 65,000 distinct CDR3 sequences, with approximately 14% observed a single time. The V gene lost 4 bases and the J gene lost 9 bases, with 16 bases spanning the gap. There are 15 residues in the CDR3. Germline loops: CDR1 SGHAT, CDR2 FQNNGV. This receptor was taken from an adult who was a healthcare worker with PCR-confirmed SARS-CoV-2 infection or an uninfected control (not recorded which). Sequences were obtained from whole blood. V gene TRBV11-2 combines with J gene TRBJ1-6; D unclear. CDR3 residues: CASSSPKGKGSPLHF. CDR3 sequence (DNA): TGTGCCAGCAGCTCCCCCAAAGGGAAAGGTTCACCCCTCCACTTT.